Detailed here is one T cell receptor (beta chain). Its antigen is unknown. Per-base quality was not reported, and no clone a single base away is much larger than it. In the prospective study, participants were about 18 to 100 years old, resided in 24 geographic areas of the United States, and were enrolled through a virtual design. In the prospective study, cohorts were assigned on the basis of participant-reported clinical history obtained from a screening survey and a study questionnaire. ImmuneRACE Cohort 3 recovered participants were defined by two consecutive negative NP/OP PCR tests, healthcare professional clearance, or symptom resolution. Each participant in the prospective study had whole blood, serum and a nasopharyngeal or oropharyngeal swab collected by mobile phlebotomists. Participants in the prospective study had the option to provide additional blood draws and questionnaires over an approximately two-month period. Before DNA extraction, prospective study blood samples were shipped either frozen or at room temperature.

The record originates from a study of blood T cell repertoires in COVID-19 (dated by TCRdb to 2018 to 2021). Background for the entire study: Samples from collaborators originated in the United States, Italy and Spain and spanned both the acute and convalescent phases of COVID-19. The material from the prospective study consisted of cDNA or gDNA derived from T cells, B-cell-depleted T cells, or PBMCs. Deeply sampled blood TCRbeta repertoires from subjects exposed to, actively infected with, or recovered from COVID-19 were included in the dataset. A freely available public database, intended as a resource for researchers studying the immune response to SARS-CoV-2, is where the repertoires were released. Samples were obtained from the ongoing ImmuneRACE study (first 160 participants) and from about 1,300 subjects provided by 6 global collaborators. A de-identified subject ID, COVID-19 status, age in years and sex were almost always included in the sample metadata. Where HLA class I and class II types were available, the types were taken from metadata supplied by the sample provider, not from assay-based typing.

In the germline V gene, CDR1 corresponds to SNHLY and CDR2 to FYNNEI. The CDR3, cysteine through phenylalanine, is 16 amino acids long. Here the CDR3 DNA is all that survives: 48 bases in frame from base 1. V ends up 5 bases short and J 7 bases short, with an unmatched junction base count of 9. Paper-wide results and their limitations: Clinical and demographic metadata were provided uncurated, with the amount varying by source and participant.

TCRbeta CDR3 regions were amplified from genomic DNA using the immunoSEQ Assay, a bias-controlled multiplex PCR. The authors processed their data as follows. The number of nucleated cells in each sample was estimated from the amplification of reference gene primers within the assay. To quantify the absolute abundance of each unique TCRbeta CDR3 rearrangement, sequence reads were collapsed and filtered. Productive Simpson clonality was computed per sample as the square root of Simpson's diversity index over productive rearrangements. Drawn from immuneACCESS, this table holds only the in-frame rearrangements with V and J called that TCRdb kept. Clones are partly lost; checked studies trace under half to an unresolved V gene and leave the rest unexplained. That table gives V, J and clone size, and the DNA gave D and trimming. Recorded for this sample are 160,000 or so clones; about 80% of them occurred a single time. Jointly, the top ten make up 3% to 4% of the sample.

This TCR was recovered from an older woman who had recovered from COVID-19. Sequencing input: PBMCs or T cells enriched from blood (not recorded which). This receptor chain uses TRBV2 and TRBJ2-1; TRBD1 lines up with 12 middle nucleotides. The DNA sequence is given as TGTGCCAGCAGTCCCCCGGGACAGGGGGCTTCGAATGAGCAGTTCTTC. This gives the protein CASSPPGQGASNEQFF.